This TCR beta chain was observed in a study of CD8+ T cells in alopecia areata. Study-wide results and limits: In patients, TCRs were shared less clearly than in mice, and HLA may possibly be involved. Scalp sample data also include resident alphabeta T cells from normal skin. Across lesional scalp, and particularly alopecia totalis/universalis, clonality surpassed that of normal scalp.

Points on this clone: Its antigen remains unidentified.

CDR3 size: 14 residues. The germline CDR1 and CDR2 sequences are SGHDT and YYEEEE. Trimming shortened V by 4 bases and J by 5 bases, and 15 bases separated the two germline ends. Peripheral blood and lesional scalp punch biopsies came from alopecia areata patients. Extracted RNA was reverse transcribed into cDNA, the sequencing template. Sequenced by immunoSEQ multiplex PCR; TCRdb stores in-frame clones only, minus some. The repertoire holds roughly 30,000 clones, 62% seen once, with roughly 18% in the top ten. The clonotype comes from a human donor with alopecia areata. Sequencing was performed on NKG2D-high CD8+ T cells sorted from blood. This chain connects TRBV5-6 to TRBJ2-5; TRBD1 is a possible D gene (6 bases). The chain's CDR3 is CASSVQGIIETQYF. The CDR3 region has the DNA TGTGCCAGCAGCGTCCAGGGGATTATTGAGACCCAGTACTTC.